These T cell receptor beta chains were read from a single sample in a study of shared clonotypes between healthy human individuals. Measured with immunoSEQ multiplex PCR; TCRdb has only the in-frame clones, and not every one. The sample has about 800,000 clones, 95% to 97% seen once. Sequencing input: naive CD8+ T cells sorted from blood. The receptor source for this set is a man between 25 and 39 years old in good health. CDR3s include the opening cysteine and the closing phenylalanine or tryptophan. D genes are given only for firm matches. Expanded clones get a size class; other rows say once, few or many, or leave the size out.

-	TRBV5-1	TRBJ2-3	-	CASSEDLGVDTQYF	TGCGCCAGCAGCGAGGACCTAGGGGTAGATACGCAGTATTTT
-	TRBV25-1	TRBJ1-3	-	CASSGEGSSGNTIYF	TGTGCCAGCAGTGGGGAGGGGAGCTCTGGAAACACCATATATTTT
-	TRBV7-8	TRBJ2-7	-	CASSPNRDLSYEQYF	TGTGCCAGCAGTCCCAACCGGGACCTCTCCTACGAGCAGTACTTC
-	TRBV5-1	TRBJ2-7	-	CASSPSSYEQYF	TGCGCCAGCAGCCCTTCCTCCTACGAGCAGTACTTC
once	TRBV7-6	TRBJ2-1	-	CASSATGISGQFF	TGTGCCAGCAGCGCCACAGGGATATCGGGGCAGTTCTTC
-	TRBV27	TRBJ2-1	-	CASSGSDNEQFF	TGTGCCAGCAGTGGCAGCGACAATGAGCAGTTCTTC
-	TRBV2	TRBJ1-5	-	CASSVDGNQPQHF	TGTGCCAGCAGTGTGGACGGCAATCAGCCCCAGCATTTT
-	TRBV10-2	TRBJ2-3	-	CASSESLTPTDTQYF	TGCGCCAGCAGTGAGTCGCTGACGCCCACAGATACGCAGTATTTT
-	TRBV29-1	TRBJ2-1	TRBD1	CSVEDALWDSSYNEQFF	TGCAGCGTTGAAGATGCGTTGTGGGACAGTTCCTACAATGAGCAGTTCTTC
-	TRBV27	TRBJ2-7	TRBD1	CASSTGTGGFFDEQYF	TGTGCCAGCAGCACCGGGACAGGGGGCTTTTTTGACGAGCAGTACTTC
-	TRBV7-3	TRBJ2-5	TRBD1	CASSLNTGGDETQYF	TGTGCCAGCAGCTTAAATACAGGGGGCGACGAGACCCAGTACTTC
-	TRBV28	TRBJ2-1	TRBD2	CASRTKAGGPSYNEQFF	TGTGCCAGCAGAACCAAAGCGGGAGGGCCTTCCTACAATGAGCAGTTCTTC
once	TRBV7-9	TRBJ2-1	TRBD2	CASSSTSGNNEQFF	TGTGCCAGCAGCTCGACTAGCGGGAACAATGAGCAGTTCTTC
-	TRBV7-9	TRBJ1-2	-	CASSSLGQPTGGYTF	TGTGCCAGCAGCTCGCTAGGACAGCCGACGGGGGGCTACACCTTC
-	TRBV5-1	TRBJ2-7	TRBD2	CASSLVLAGPEQYF	TGCGCCAGCAGCTTGGTACTAGCGGGTCCAGAGCAGTACTTC
-	TRBV5-4	TRBJ2-7	-	CASSDESYEQYF	TGTGCCAGCAGCGACGAGAGCTACGAGCAGTACTTC
-	TRBV4-1	TRBJ1-1	-	CASSRIRGGNTEAFF	TGCGCCAGCAGCCGGATAAGGGGCGGGAACACTGAAGCTTTCTTT
-	TRBV6-5	TRBJ1-1	TRBD1	CASSPGTGIEAFF	TGTGCCAGCAGCCCCGGGACAGGGATTGAAGCTTTCTTT
-	TRBV5-1	TRBJ1-2	TRBD1	CASSLPLGQGAGSDGYTF	TGCGCCAGCAGCTTACCCCTCGGACAGGGGGCTGGTAGTGATGGCTACACCTTC
-	TRBV10-3	TRBJ1-1	-	CAISERDTEAFF	TGTGCCATCAGTGAGCGGGACACTGAAGCTTTCTTT
once	TRBV28	TRBJ2-7	TRBD2	CASSSPLAGGYEQYF	TGTGCCAGCAGTTCCCCTTTAGCGGGAGGTTACGAGCAGTACTTC
once	TRBV2	TRBJ2-3	TRBD2	CASSPISGSGTDTQYF	TGTGCCAGCAGTCCTATTAGCGGGAGTGGCACAGATACGCAGTATTTT
-	TRBV4-1	TRBJ1-2	-	CASSQESRAGYTF	TGCGCCAGCAGCCAAGAGAGCAGGGCTGGCTACACCTTC
once	TRBV5-4	TRBJ2-3	TRBD2	CASSLISGAGANRDTQYF	TGTGCCAGCAGCTTGATTAGCGGAGCGGGAGCGAACAGAGATACGCAGTATTTT
-	TRBV7-1	TRBJ1-2	-	CASSEGKTYGYTF	TGTGCCAGCAGCGAGGGAAAGACCTATGGCTACACCTTC
-	TRBV10-2	TRBJ1-5	-	CASSEPTGFNQPQHF	TGCGCCAGCAGTGAGCCTACGGGGTTCAATCAGCCCCAGCATTTT
-	TRBV13	TRBJ2-1	-	CASSLPRRDEQFF	TGTGCCAGCAGCTTACCCAGGCGCGATGAGCAGTTCTTC
-	TRBV5-8	TRBJ2-5	-	CASSLYNQETQYF	TGTGCCAGCAGCTTGTACAACCAAGAGACCCAGTACTTC
-	TRBV5-6	TRBJ1-5	-	CASSLGGYSNQPQHF	TGTGCCAGCAGCTTGGGAGGGTATAGCAATCAGCCCCAGCATTTT
-	TRBV29-1	TRBJ2-7	TRBD2	CSARTSGISYEQYF	TGCAGCGCCCGGACTAGCGGGATCTCCTACGAGCAGTACTTC
-	TRBV29-1	TRBJ2-1	TRBD2	CSVGLAGGYNEQFF	TGCAGCGTCGGACTAGCGGGAGGCTACAATGAGCAGTTCTTC
-	TRBV11-2	TRBJ2-1	-	CASSLDIGGNEQFF	TGTGCCAGCAGCTTAGATATTGGGGGAAATGAGCAGTTCTTC
-	TRBV18	TRBJ1-4	-	CASSPLDKEKLFF	TGTGCCAGCTCACCTCTCGATAAGGAAAAACTGTTTTTT
-	TRBV6-4	TRBJ2-1	TRBD2	CASSDSILAADEQFF	TGTGCCAGCAGTGACTCAATTCTAGCGGCTGATGAGCAGTTCTTC
-	TRBV2	TRBJ1-2	-	CASRSWDGYTF	TGTGCCAGCAGGAGTTGGGATGGCTACACCTTC
-	TRBV29-1	TRBJ1-1	-	CSVTVNTEAFF	TGCAGCGTGACAGTGAACACTGAAGCTTTCTTT
-	TRBV28	TRBJ2-7	-	CASSLLVGGTYEQYF	TGTGCCAGCAGTTTACTTGTTGGGGGGACCTACGAGCAGTACTTC
-	TRBV7-9	TRBJ2-7	TRBD1	CASSLQPGQGLYEQYF	TGTGCCAGCAGCTTACAACCGGGACAGGGTCTCTACGAGCAGTACTTC
-	TRBV4-1	TRBJ2-1	-	CASSQVQGGNEQFF	TGCGCCAGCAGCCAAGTTCAGGGTGGGAATGAGCAGTTCTTC
-	TRBV4-1	TRBJ2-1	TRBD2	CASSDQTSGRWDEQFF	TGCGCCAGCAGCGACCAGACTAGCGGGAGGTGGGATGAGCAGTTCTTC
-	TRBV27	TRBJ2-1	TRBD2	CASSWLAAYNEQFF	TGTGCCAGCAGTTGGCTAGCGGCCTACAATGAGCAGTTCTTC
-	TRBV13	TRBJ2-2	TRBD2	CASSRLGGSGELFF	TGTGCCAGCAGCCGACTCGGGGGGAGCGGGGAGCTGTTTTTT
-	TRBV7-9	TRBJ2-7	-	CASSSGPRSPYEQYF	TGTGCCAGCAGCTCGGGCCCGAGGAGTCCCTACGAGCAGTACTTC
once	TRBV29-1	TRBJ2-7	TRBD1	CSVVGIPGQGNEQYF	TGCAGCGTCGTTGGTATACCGGGACAGGGAAACGAGCAGTACTTC
-	TRBV7-7	TRBJ2-3	-	CASSLGGEITDTQYF	TGTGCTAGCAGCTTGGGGGGAGAGATCACAGATACGCAGTATTTT
-	TRBV4-3	TRBJ2-1	TRBD2	CASSQETSGTYNEQFF	TGCGCCAGCAGCCAAGAGACTAGCGGGACTTACAATGAGCAGTTCTTC